This TCR beta chain was recorded in a study of T cells in Graves' hyperthyroidism and ophthalmopathy. This clonotype was counted a few times. Here the CDR3 omits its conserved ending phenylalanine or tryptophan, so a read error is the likely source. From germline, CDR1 is SGHAT and CDR2 FQNNGV. V lost 9 bases, J lost 4 bases, and 13 bases lay in between. The CDR3 is made up of 12 amino acids. RNA transcripts served as the template for amplifying TCR beta CDR3 regions. The HTBI primer set drove a first-round RT-PCR of the TCR CDR3. TCRdb called the multiplex PCR reads again in MiXCR, with one record for every CDR3 protein. This table holds about half a million distinct CDR3 sequences, about 20% found once.

Sequences were obtained from blood. The chain has TRBV11-2 and TRBJ2-7; D is ambiguous. This TCR came from a man aged 18 to 29 with Graves' hyperthyroidism. The CDR3 coding sequence is TGTGCCAGTAGAGCGACTCTTTACGAGCAGTACTAC. Translated, it gives CASRATLYEQYY.